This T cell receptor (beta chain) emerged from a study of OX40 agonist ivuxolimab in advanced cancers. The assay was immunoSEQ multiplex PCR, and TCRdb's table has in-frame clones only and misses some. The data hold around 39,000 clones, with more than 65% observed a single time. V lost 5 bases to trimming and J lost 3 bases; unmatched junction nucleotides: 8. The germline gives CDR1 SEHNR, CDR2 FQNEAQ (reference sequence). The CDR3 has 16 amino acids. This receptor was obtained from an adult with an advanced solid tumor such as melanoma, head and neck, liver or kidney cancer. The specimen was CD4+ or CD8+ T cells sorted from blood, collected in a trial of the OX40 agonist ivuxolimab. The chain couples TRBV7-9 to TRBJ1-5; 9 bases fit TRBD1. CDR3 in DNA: TGTGCCAGCAGCCAATGGGGACAGGGAGACAATCAGCCCCAGCATTTT. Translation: CASSQWGQGDNQPQHF.